These 9 T cell receptor beta chains share one sample of origin, sequenced in a study of shared clonotypes between healthy human individuals. The method was immunoSEQ multiplex PCR; TCRdb's version includes in-frame clones alone and lacks a portion of them. The data hold about 1.1 million clones, with roughly 80% observed a single time. Input material: memory CD4+ T cells from PBMCs. Regarding subset: CD45RA-negative fraction. These receptors all stem from a young man in good health. Some clones in this sample may be carry-over from other donors' samples.

The chain is built from TRBV28 and TRBJ2-5; 8 bases are shared with TRBD2. Germline V gives CDR1 MDHEN, CDR2 SYDVKM. Germline trimming cut 6 bases from V and 2 bases from J; bases unmatched to any gene: 14. The CDR3 consists of 17 residues. The CDR3, as DNA: TGTGCCAGCAGCCCTGGACCGACTAGCGCAAAACAAGAGACCCAGTACTTC. Amino acid sequence: CASSPGPTSAKQETQYF.

V and J are TRBV4-3 and TRBJ2-2; D might be TRBD2 (6 bases). The germline V gene encodes CDR1 LGHNA and CDR2 YSLEER. V lost 8 bases, J lost 7 bases, and 8 bases lay in between. This CDR3 spans 11 amino acids. The CDR3 here is CASGRSGELFF. CDR3 DNA sequence: TGCGCCAGCGGGAGGAGCGGGGAGCTGTTTTTT.

V is TRBV6-1 and J is TRBJ1-1; D is undetermined. This CDR3 is 14 amino acids long. Trimming took 10 bases from V and 0 from J, leaving 15 bases between them. Germline-derived CDR1 and CDR2 are MNHNS and SASEGT. CDR3 in DNA: TGTGCCACCCTCCGTCGAGGGATGAACACTGAAGCTTTCTTT. It encodes CATLRRGMNTEAFF.

This clone was counted between two and nine times. The V call is TRBV7-2, the J call TRBJ2-7; D tentatively fits TRBD1 or TRBD2 (5 bases each). The CDR3 sequence is 12 residues long. The germline V and J ends were trimmed by 5 bases and 9 bases, with 14 bases remaining between them. Looked up from germline, CDR1 is SGHTA and CDR2 is FQGNSA. CDR3 in amino acids: CASSVGRDGQYF. CDR3 nucleotides: TGTGCCAGCAGCGTAGGAAGGGACGGGCAGTACTTC.

The chain recombines TRBV7-3 with TRBJ2-7, with 10 bases that match TRBD1. V lost 5 bases and J lost 5; bases outside the gene matches: 9. Germline lookup yields CDR1 SGHTA and CDR2 FQGTGA. The CDR3 contains 15 residues. The CDR3 here is CASSISGTGAHEQYF. The CDR3 DNA follows: TGTGCCAGCAGCATTTCCGGGACAGGGGCCCACGAGCAGTACTTC. The full variable domain, rest sourced from reference TRBV7-3 and TRBJ2-7, is GAGVSQTPSNKVTEKGKYVELRCDPISGHTALYWYRQSLGQGPEFLIYFQGTGAADDSGLPNDRFFAVRPEGSVSTLKIQRTERGDSAVYLCASSISGTGAHEQYFGPGTRLTVT.

This chain uses TRBV7-2 with TRBJ2-5, with D unclear. The CDR3 is 14 amino acids. V lost 1 base and J lost 7, with 13 bases in between. Germline V gene sequence: CDR1 SGHTA, CDR2 FQGNSA. The DNA of the CDR3 is TGTGCCAGCAGCTTAGAAGCAGGTCCGGGGACCCAGTACTTC. Translated, it gives CASSLEAGPGTQYF.

In nucleotides, the CDR3 is TGCAGCGTGACCCTACTCCAGGGGGGTAGTGGTAGGAAACTGTTTTTT. It encodes CSVTLLQGGSGRKLFF. This chain uses TRBV29-1 with TRBJ1-4, with 7 bases aligning to TRBD1. The CDR3 totals 16 residues. After removal of 6 bases from V and 11 bases from J, the junction contained 21 bases not matched to a gene. Germline V CDR1 and CDR2: SQVTM, ANQGSEA.

This chain joins TRBV28 and TRBJ2-3; D uncertain. V was trimmed by 6 bases and J by 6 bases, leaving 13 bases between them. CDR1 and CDR2 from the germline V gene are MDHEN and SYDVKM. The length of the CDR3 is 13 residues. CDR3 DNA sequence: TGTGCCAGCAGCCCTCGGGTCAAGGATACGCAGTATTTT. Protein sequence: CASSPRVKDTQYF.

This clone was detected only once. This chain joins TRBV28 and TRBJ2-2; D might be TRBD2 (6 bases). V lost 7 bases, J lost 4 bases, and 19 bases lay in between. In germline, CDR1 is MDHEN, CDR2 SYDVKM. This CDR3 is built from 16 residues. In DNA, the CDR3 is TGTGCCAGCACCCCATTCGGGGGATTTGTCACCGGGGAGCTGTTTTTT. Its protein product is CASTPFGGFVTGELFF.